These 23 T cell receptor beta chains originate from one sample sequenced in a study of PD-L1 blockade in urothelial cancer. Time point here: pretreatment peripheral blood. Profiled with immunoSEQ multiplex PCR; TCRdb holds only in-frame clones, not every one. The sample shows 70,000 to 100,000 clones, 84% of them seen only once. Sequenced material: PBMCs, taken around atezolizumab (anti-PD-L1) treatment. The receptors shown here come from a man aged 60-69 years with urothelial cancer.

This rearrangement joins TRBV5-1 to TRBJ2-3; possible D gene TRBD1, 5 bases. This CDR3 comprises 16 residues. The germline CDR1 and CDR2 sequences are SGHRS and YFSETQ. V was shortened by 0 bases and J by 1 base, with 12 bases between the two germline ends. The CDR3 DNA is TGCGCCAGCAGCTTGGGGTCAGGGCTAGGCACAGATACGCAGTATTTT. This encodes CASSLGSGLGTDTQYF.

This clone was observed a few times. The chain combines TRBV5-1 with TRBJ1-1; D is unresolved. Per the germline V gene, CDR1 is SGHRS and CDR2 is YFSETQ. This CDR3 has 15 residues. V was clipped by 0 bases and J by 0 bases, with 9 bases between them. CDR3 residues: CASSLGSGMNTEAFF. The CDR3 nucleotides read TGCGCCAGCAGCTTGGGATCAGGCATGAACACTGAAGCTTTCTTT.

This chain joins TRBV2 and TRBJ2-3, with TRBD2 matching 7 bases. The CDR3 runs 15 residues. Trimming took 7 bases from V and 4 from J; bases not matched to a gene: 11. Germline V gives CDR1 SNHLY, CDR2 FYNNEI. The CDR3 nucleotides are TGTGCCAGCACCCGACGGACTGGGGGGGCAGATACGCAGTATTTT. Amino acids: CASTRRTGGADTQYF.

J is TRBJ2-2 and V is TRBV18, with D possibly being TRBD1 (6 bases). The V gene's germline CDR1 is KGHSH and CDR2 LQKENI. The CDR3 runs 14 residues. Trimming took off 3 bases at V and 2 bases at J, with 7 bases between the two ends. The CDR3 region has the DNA TGTGCCAGCTCACCCGGGACAAACACCGGGGAGCTGTTTTTT. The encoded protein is CASSPGTNTGELFF.

The CDR3, as DNA: TGTGCCAGTAGTATAGAAACTTACACCGGGGAGCTGTTTTTT. It specifies CASSIETYTGELFF. V usage is TRBV19 and J usage is TRBJ2-2; D remains ambiguous. This CDR3 spans 14 amino acids. V was shortened by 0 bases and J by 3 bases, with 5 bases between the two germline ends. Germline V gives CDR1 LNHDA, CDR2 SQIVND (reference sequence).

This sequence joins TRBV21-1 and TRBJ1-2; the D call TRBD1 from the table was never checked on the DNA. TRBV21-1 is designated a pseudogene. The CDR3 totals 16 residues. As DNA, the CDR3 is TGTGCCAGCATCCCTCGACAGGGATCAACTTTCTATGGCTACACCTTC. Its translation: CASIPRQGSTFYGYTF.

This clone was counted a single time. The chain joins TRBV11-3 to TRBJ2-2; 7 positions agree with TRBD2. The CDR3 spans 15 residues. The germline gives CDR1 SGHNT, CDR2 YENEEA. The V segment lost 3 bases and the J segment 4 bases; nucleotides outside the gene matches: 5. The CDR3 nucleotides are TGTGCCAGCAGCTTGGGAGGGGTCAGCACCGGGGAGCTGTTTTTT. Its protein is CASSLGGVSTGELFF.

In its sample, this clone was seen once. This CDR3 is CASSLGEGDEQYF. The DNA of the CDR3 is TGTGCCAGCAGCTTAGGCGAGGGGGACGAGCAGTACTTC. The gene calls are TRBV7-6 and TRBJ2-7; D possibly corresponds to TRBD1 (6 bases). V was pared by 1 base and J by 5 bases, with 9 bases between. The length of the CDR3 is 13 residues. Germline lookup yields CDR1 SGHVS and CDR2 FNYEAQ.

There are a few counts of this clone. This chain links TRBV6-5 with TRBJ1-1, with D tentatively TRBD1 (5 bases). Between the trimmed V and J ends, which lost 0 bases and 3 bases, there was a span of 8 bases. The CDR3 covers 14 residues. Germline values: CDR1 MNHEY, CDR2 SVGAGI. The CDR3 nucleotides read TGTGCCAGCAGTTACTCGCCGGGGGACACTGAAGCTTTCTTT. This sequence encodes CASSYSPGDTEAFF.

The CDR3 region is CASSQDRGGRSPLHF. As DNA, the CDR3 is TGCGCCAGCAGCCAAGATCGGGGGGGGCGTTCACCCCTCCACTTT. J is TRBJ1-6 and V is TRBV4-3, with D possibly TRBD1 on 6 matching bases. The CDR3 totals 15 residues. The ends were cut back, 0 bases at V and 9 bases at J, with 12 bases in the middle. CDR1 and CDR2 from the germline V gene are LGHNA and YSLEER.

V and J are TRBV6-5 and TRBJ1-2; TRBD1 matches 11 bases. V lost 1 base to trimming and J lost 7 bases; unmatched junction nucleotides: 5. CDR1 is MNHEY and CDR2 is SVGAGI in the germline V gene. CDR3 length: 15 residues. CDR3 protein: CASSYLDRGHSGYTF. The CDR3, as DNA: TGTGCCAGCAGTTACTTGGACAGGGGGCATTCTGGCTACACCTTC.

The CDR3 loop is CASSSRTGENTGELFF. The CDR3 nucleotides read TGTGCCAGCAGCTCCAGGACAGGGGAGAACACCGGGGAGCTGTTTTTT. The rearrangement joins TRBV7-2 to TRBJ2-2; 9 nucleotides line up with TRBD1. Germline assignment: CDR1 SGHTA and CDR2 FQGNSA. The CDR3 has 16 amino acids. The J segment lost 1 base and the V segment lost 4 bases, leaving 4 bases of the junction unmatched.

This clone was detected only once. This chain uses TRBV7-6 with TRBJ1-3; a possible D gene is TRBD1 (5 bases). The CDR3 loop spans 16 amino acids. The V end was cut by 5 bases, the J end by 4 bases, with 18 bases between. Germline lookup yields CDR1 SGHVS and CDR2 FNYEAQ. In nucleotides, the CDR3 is TGTGCCAGCAGCCCCGGACCCGGGGCGGGGGGAAACACCATATATTTT. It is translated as CASSPGPGAGGNTIYF. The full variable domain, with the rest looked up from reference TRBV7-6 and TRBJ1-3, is GAGVSQSPRYKVTKRGQDVALRCDPISGHVSLYWYRQALGQGPEFLTYFNYEAQQDKSGLPNDRFSAERPEGSISTLTIQRTEQRDSAMYRCASSPGPGAGGNTIYFGEGSWLTVV.

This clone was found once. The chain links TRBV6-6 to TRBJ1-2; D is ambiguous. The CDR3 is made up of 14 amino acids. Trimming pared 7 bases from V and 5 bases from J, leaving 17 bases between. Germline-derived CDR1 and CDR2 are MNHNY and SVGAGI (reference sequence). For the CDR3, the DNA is TGTGCCAGCACCCCCGTGGGTGGAGGGTATGGCTACACCTTC. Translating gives CASTPVGGGYGYTF.

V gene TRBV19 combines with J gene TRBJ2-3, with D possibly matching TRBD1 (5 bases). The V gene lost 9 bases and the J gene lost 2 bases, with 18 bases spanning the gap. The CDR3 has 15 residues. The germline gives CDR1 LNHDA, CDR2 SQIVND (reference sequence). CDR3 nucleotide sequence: TGTGCCAGCGCCCTGGGGCAGGTGAACACAGATACGCAGTATTTT. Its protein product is CASALGQVNTDTQYF.

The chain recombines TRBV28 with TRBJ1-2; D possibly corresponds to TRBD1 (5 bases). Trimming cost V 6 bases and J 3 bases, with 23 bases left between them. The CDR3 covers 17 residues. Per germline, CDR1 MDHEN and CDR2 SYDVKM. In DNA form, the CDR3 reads TGTGCCAGCAGCCAAGGGTGGGGAATGGCGGGGGACTATGGCTACACCTTC. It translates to CASSQGWGMAGDYGYTF.

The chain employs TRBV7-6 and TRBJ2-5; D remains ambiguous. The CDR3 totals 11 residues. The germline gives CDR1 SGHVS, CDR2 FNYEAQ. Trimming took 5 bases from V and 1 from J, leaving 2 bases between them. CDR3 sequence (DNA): TGTGCCAGCAGCCTCCAAGAGACCCAGTACTTC. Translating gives CASSLQETQYF.

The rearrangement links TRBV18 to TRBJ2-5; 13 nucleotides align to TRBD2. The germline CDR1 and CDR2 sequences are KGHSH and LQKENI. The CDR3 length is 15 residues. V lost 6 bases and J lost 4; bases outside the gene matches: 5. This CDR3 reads CASSPGLAGVETQYF. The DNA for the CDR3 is TGTGCCAGCTCCCCAGGACTAGCGGGAGTAGAGACCCAGTACTTC.

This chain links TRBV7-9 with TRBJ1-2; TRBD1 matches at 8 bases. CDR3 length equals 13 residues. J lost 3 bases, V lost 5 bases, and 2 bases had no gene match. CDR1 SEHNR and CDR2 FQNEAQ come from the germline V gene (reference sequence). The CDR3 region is CASSTGQDYGYTF. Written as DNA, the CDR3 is TGTGCCAGCAGCACGGGACAGGACTATGGCTACACCTTC.

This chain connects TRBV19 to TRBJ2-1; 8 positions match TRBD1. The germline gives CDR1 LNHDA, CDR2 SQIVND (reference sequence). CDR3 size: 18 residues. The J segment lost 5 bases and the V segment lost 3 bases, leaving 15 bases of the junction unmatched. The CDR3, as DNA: TGTGCCAGTAGTATGTATAGGGTCGGACAGGGTGCGGACAATGAGCAGTTCTTC. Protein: CASSMYRVGQGADNEQFF.

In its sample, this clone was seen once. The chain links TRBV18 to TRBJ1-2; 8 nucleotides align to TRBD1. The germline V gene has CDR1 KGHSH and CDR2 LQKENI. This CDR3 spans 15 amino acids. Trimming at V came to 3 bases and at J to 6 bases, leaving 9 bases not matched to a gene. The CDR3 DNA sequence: TGTGCCAGCTCACCTGATATTGGACAGGGCCATGGCTACACCTTC. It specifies CASSPDIGQGHGYTF. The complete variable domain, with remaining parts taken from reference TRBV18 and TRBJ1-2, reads NAGVMQNPRHLVRRRGQEARLRCSPMKGHSHVYWYRQLPEEGLKFMVYLQKENIIDESGMPKERFSAEFPKEGPSILRIQQVVRGDSAAYFCASSPDIGQGHGYTFGSGTRLTVV.

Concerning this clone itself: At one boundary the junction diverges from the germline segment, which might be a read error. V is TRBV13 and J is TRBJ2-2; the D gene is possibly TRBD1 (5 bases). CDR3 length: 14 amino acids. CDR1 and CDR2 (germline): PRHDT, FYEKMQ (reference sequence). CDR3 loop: CASRWGTKTGELFF. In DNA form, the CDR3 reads TGTGCCAGCCGGTGGGGCACGAAAACCGGGGAGCTGTTTTTT.

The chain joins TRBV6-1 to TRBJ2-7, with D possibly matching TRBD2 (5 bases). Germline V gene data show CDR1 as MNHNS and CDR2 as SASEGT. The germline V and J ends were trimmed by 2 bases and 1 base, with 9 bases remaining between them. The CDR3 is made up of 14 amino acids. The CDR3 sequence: CASSEKGLSYEQYF. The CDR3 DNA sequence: TGTGCCAGCAGTGAAAAAGGACTGTCCTACGAGCAGTACTTC.